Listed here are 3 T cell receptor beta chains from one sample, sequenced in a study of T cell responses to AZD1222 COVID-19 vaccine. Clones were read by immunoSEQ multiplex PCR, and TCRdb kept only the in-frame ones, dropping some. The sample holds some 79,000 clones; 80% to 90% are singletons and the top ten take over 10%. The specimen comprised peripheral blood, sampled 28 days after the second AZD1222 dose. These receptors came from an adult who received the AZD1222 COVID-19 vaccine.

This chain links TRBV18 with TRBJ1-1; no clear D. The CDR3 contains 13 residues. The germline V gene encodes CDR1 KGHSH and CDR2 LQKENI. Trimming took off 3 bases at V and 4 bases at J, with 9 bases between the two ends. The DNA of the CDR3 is TGTGCCAGCTCACCTCGCGGCCTCACTGAAGCTTTCTTT. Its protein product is CASSPRGLTEAFF.

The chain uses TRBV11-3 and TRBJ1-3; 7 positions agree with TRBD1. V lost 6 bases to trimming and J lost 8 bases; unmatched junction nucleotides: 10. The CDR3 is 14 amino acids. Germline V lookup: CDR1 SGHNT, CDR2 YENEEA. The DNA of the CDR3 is TGTGCCAGCAGTTACAGGGGCAAAGTTGACACCATATATTTT. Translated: CASSYRGKVDTIYF.

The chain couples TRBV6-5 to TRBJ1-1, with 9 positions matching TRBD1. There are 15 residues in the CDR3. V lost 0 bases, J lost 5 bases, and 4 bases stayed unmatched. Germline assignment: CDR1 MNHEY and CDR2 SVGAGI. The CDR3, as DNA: TGTGCCAGCAGTTACTCAGGGACAGGGCGGACTGAAGCTTTCTTT. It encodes CASSYSGTGRTEAFF.